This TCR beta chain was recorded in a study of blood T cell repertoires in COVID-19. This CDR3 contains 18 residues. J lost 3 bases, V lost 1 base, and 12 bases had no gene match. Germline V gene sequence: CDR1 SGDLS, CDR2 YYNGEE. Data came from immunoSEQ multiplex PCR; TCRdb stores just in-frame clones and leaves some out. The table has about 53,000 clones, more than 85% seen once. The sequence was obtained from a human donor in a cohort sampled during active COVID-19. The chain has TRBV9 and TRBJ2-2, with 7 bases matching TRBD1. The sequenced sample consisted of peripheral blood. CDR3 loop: CASSVSARTGAYTGELFF. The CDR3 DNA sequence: TGTGCCAGCAGCGTATCGGCACGAACAGGGGCTTACACCGGGGAGCTGTTTTTT.